One sample yielded the 22 T cell receptor beta chains listed below, sequenced in a study of blood T cell repertoires in COVID-19. Sequenced by immunoSEQ multiplex PCR; TCRdb stores in-frame clones only, minus some. Of 35,000 to 45,000 clones in the sample, 85% were seen once. Sequencing was done on a sample of peripheral blood. The receptors originated from a human donor in a cohort sampled during active COVID-19.

The chain has TRBV6-4 and TRBJ2-1, with 8 bases fitting TRBD2. J lost 8 bases, V lost 4 bases, and 10 bases had no gene match. CDR1 is MRHNA, CDR2 SNTAGT, per germline. This CDR3 contains 15 residues. The CDR3 is CASSGSRGGLDEQFF. The CDR3 DNA sequence: TGTGCCAGCAGTGGCTCACGGGGGGGCCTCGATGAGCAGTTCTTC.

The chain combines TRBV7-2 with TRBJ1-5, with 7 bases fitting TRBD1. Germline assignment: CDR1 SGHTA and CDR2 FQGNSA. V shed 5 bases and J 5 bases; nucleotides not matched to a gene: 3. The CDR3 has 13 amino acids. CDR3 bases: TGTGCCAGCAGCACCCAGGGGGATCAGCCCCAGCATTTT. Its translation: CASSTQGDQPQHF.

This chain connects TRBV5-8 to TRBJ2-3, with 7 bases fitting TRBD1. CDR1 and CDR2 from the germline V gene are SGHTS and YDEGEE. V trimming: 1 base; J trimming: 0 bases; junction bases outside the gene matches: 2. The CDR3 is made up of 15 amino acids. In nucleotides, the CDR3 is TGTGCCAGCAGCTTGAAGGGGGCTAGCACAGATACGCAGTATTTT. It yields the protein CASSLKGASTDTQYF.

The chain links TRBV6-2 or TRBV6-3 to TRBJ2-7; TRBD2 agrees at 7 bases. V trimming: 4 bases; J trimming: 4 bases; junction bases outside the gene matches: 10. The CDR3 extends over 15 amino acids. Germline V lookup: CDR1 MNHEY, CDR2 SVGEGT. The CDR3: CASSSAGTNAYEQYF. The CDR3 DNA is TGTGCCAGCAGTTCCGCCGGGACTAACGCTTACGAGCAGTACTTC.

The chain carries TRBV10-1 and TRBJ1-2; 8 nucleotides agree with TRBD1. V lost 1 base and J lost 2; bases outside the gene matches: 0. Germline loops: CDR1 WNHNN, CDR2 SYGVQD (reference sequence). The CDR3 extends over 14 amino acids. The CDR3 is CASSEYRGNYGYTF. Here the CDR3 DNA reads TGCGCCAGCAGTGAGTACAGGGGGAACTATGGCTACACCTTC.

The J gene is TRBJ2-3, the V gene TRBV5-1; 13 bases match TRBD2. The V gene's germline CDR1 is SGHRS and CDR2 YFSETQ. The CDR3 runs 16 residues. Trimming removed 4 bases from V and 2 bases from J; junction bases left unmatched: 4. CDR3 nucleotides: TGCGCCAGCAGCCGGACTAGCGGGGGCCCCACAGATACGCAGTATTTT. Encoded protein: CASSRTSGGPTDTQYF.

The chain couples TRBV20-1 to TRBJ2-1; a possible D gene is TRBD1 (5 bases). The germline CDR1 and CDR2 sequences are DFQATT and SNEGSKA (reference sequence). There are 14 residues in the CDR3. V lost 3 bases and J 5 bases, leaving 14 bases between the germline ends. For the CDR3, the DNA is TGCAGTGCTAGTCAGGGTTATACGGACAATGAGCAGTTCTTC. Amino acid sequence: CSASQGYTDNEQFF.

The chain has TRBV5-5 and TRBJ1-2; TRBD1 might be the D (5 bases). The germline CDR1 and CDR2 sequences are SGHKS and YYEKEE (reference sequence). Trimming removed 0 bases at V and 5 bases at J, with 14 bases between. The CDR3 has 15 amino acids. This CDR3 is CASSLDTGTRYGYTF. CDR3 coding DNA: TGTGCCAGCAGCTTGGACACCGGGACTCGATATGGCTACACCTTC. Based on the CDR3 plus reference TRBV5-5 and TRBJ1-2, the full variable domain is DAGVTQSPTHLIKTRGQQVTLRCSPISGHKSVSWYQQVLGQGPQFIFQYYEKEERGRGNFPDRFSARQFPNYSSELNVNALLLGDSALYLCASSLDTGTRYGYTFGSGTRLTVV.

This chain links TRBV30 with TRBJ2-2, with D unclear. The CDR3 extends over 13 amino acids. Trimming removed 4 bases from V and 3 bases from J, with 9 bases in between. Germline V gene data show CDR1 as GTSNPN and CDR2 as SVGIG (reference sequence). CDR3 region: CAWIKLDTGELFF. The CDR3 coding sequence is TGTGCCTGGATTAAGTTAGACACCGGGGAGCTGTTTTTT.

V and J are TRBV19 and TRBJ1-1; no clear D gene. The CDR3 sequence is 13 residues long. The germline V gene has CDR1 LNHDA and CDR2 SQIVND (reference sequence). Trimming stripped 3 bases from V and 7 bases from J, with 12 bases between. In DNA, the CDR3 is TGTGCCAGTAGTATGTCAAGAACCGGTGAAGCTTTCTTT. Translation gives CASSMSRTGEAFF.

The chain has TRBV5-6 and TRBJ2-7; TRBD1 matches at 9 bases. CDR3 length: 15 residues. Losses at the gene ends were 6 bases for V and 2 bases for J; bases not matched to a gene: 9. Germline lookup yields CDR1 SGHDT and CDR2 YYEEEE. CDR3 sequence: CASNHPGQGPYEQYF. The CDR3 nucleotides read TGTGCCAGCAACCATCCGGGACAGGGTCCCTACGAGCAGTACTTC.

This sequence joins TRBV18 and TRBJ2-2, with D perhaps TRBD2 (7 bases). Germline CDR1 is KGHSH and CDR2 is LQKENI. V was trimmed by 2 bases and J by 4 bases, leaving 17 bases between them. The CDR3 is 17 residues long. CDR3 region: CASSPISGGRGTGELFF. The CDR3 DNA is TGTGCCAGCTCACCAATCTCGGGGGGCCGTGGCACCGGGGAGCTGTTTTTT.

This clone was seen more than once but under ten times. The rearrangement uses TRBV19 and TRBJ1-5; D is unresolved. This CDR3 is built from 16 residues. Germline CDR1 is LNHDA and CDR2 is SQIVND (reference sequence). With 3 bases removed from V and 1 base from J, the gap between germline ends came to 13 bases. The CDR3 nucleotides are TGTGCCAGTAGTATTATAGCGGGTGGGAGCAATCAGCCCCAGCATTTT. It yields the protein CASSIIAGGSNQPQHF. Based on the CDR3 plus reference TRBV19 and TRBJ1-5, the full variable domain is DGGITQSPKYLFRKEGQNVTLSCEQNLNHDAMYWYRQDPGQGLRLIYYSQIVNDFQKGDIAEGYSVSREKKESFPLTVTSAQKNPTAFYLCASSIIAGGSNQPQHFGDGTRLSIL.

The CDR3 region is CASERVFAFF. CDR3 nucleotides: TGTGCCAGTGAGAGGGTTTTCGCTTTCTTT. The genes are TRBV6-5 and TRBJ1-1, with unresolved D. The germline V gene has CDR1 MNHEY and CDR2 SVGAGI. This CDR3 contains 10 residues. V dropped 9 bases and J dropped 11 bases, with 13 bases sitting between them.

A single count supports this clone. V and J are TRBV7-6 and TRBJ2-6; 9 nucleotides line up with TRBD1. After removal of 6 bases from V and 4 bases from J, the junction contained 7 bases not matched to a gene. CDR1 is SGHVS, CDR2 FNYEAQ, per germline. The CDR3 covers 16 residues. CDR3 loop: CASRPTGGLGANVLTF. The CDR3, as DNA: TGTGCCAGCAGGCCAACAGGGGGCCTGGGGGCCAACGTCCTGACTTTC.

This clone was seen a handful of times. The J gene is TRBJ2-3, the V gene TRBV5-6, with TRBD2 identical over 9 bases. Looked up from germline, CDR1 is SGHDT and CDR2 is YYEEEE. The CDR3 spans 15 residues. The ends lost 0 bases at V and 1 base at J; junction bases unmatched: 0. The CDR3 coding sequence is TGTGCCAGCAGCTTGGTAGCGGGGGGCACAGATACGCAGTATTTT. Translated, it gives CASSLVAGGTDTQYF.

J is TRBJ2-7 and V is TRBV9, with 9 bases fitting TRBD1. The CDR3 contains 15 residues. The germline gives CDR1 SGDLS, CDR2 YYNGEE. Trimming cost V 3 bases and J 1 base; bases outside gene matches: 5. This CDR3 is CASSAGQGRSYEQYF. The CDR3 bases are TGTGCCAGCAGCGCTGGACAGGGGCGATCCTACGAGCAGTACTTC.

The chain combines TRBV19 with TRBJ1-5; 9 nucleotides agree with TRBD1. The CDR3 runs 15 residues. The ends lost 5 bases at V and 6 bases at J; junction bases unmatched: 8. Germline V gene sequence: CDR1 LNHDA, CDR2 SQIVND (reference sequence). As DNA, the CDR3 is TGTGCCAGTAGTTTACTACAGGGGGCGATTCAGCCCCAGCATTTT. Its protein product is CASSLLQGAIQPQHF.

In this sample, this clone turned up a few times. The rearrangement joins TRBV7-9 to TRBJ1-5; D perhaps matches TRBD1 (6 bases). This CDR3 is 12 amino acids long. From germline, CDR1 is SEHNR and CDR2 FQNEAQ (reference sequence). Trimming shortened V by 5 bases and J by 9 bases, and 11 bases separated the two germline ends. This CDR3 is CASSPGVSPQHF. The DNA for the CDR3 is TGTGCCAGCAGCCCAGGGGTATCGCCCCAGCATTTT.

The sample holds one count of this clone. This chain joins TRBV5-1 and TRBJ1-1, with TRBD1 as a possible D gene (6 bases). Germline V gene data show CDR1 as SGHRS and CDR2 as YFSETQ. Trimming left V 3 bases short and J 8 bases short, with 14 bases between. The CDR3 is made up of 13 amino acids. CDR3 in amino acids: CASSYRDGAEAFF. In nucleotides, the CDR3 is TGCGCCAGCAGCTACAGGGACGGGGCGGAAGCTTTCTTT.

This sequence joins TRBV19 and TRBJ2-2, with D possibly being TRBD1 (6 bases). The germline CDR1 and CDR2 sequences are LNHDA and SQIVND (reference sequence). This CDR3 contains 14 residues. V lost 3 bases and J 6 bases, leaving 11 bases between the germline ends. In nucleotides, the CDR3 is TGTGCCAGTAGTATGGCAACAGGGTCCGGGGAGCTGTTTTTT. Amino acid sequence: CASSMATGSGELFF.

V is TRBV30 and J is TRBJ1-5; TRBD1 matches at 7 bases. J lost 6 bases, V lost 1 base, and 9 bases had no gene match. The CDR3 has 15 amino acids. Germline lookup yields CDR1 GTSNPN and CDR2 SVGIG (reference sequence). CDR3 residues: CAWSARQGSRQPQHF. The CDR3 nucleotides read TGTGCCTGGAGTGCTCGACAGGGATCCCGTCAGCCCCAGCATTTT.